This paragraph reports one TCR beta chain. Self-reported history from a screening survey and questionnaire set each donor's cohort. Authors' methods: Reference gene primer amplification yielded estimated nucleated cell counts. Data came from immunoSEQ multiplex PCR; TCRdb stores just in-frame clones and leaves some out. The V and J calls and clone size come from that table; D and trimming were worked out from the DNA. Here the sample spans under 300,000 clones, about nine tenths being singletons. The data are from a study of blood T cell repertoires in COVID-19. The wider study: Sites across the United States, Italy and Spain contributed samples from acute and convalescent COVID-19.

V lost 5 bases and J lost 2; bases outside the gene matches: 9. The CDR3 spans 16 residues. The germline gives CDR1 SGHRS, CDR2 YFSETQ. This sequence originates from a woman aged 30 to 39 with acute COVID-19. Sequenced sample: PBMCs or T cells enriched from blood (not recorded which). This chain joins TRBV5-1 and TRBJ2-2; 7 bases are a match to TRBD2. The CDR3 spells CASRASGTTNTGELFF. DNA for the CDR3: TGCGCCAGCAGGGCCTCCGGGACTACAAACACCGGGGAGCTGTTTTTT.